This T cell receptor (beta chain) stems from a study of tumor-infiltrating lymphocytes in primary liver carcinoma. Germline DNA was extracted alongside blood RNA, which was obtained from unsorted whole blood. A constant-region primer served to make TCR beta cDNA from approximately 490 ng total RNA. Investigators got TCR beta libraries out of three nested multiplex PCR rounds, done with slightly modified ARM-PCR. Forward primers for TRBV1-TRBV30 and a C-beta reverse primer served the first two PCR rounds, at 10 cycles each. TCRdb recomputed calls from the multiplex PCR reads with MiXCR, one row per CDR3 protein. The sample lists some 190,000 distinct CDR3 sequences; 50% to 75% were seen once. Study conclusions and caveats: Among the pair types, tumor region pairs showed more overlap than tumor-adjacent and tumor-blood pairs.

This clonotype was seen a single time. The antigen remains undetermined. It is likely a read error, because the conserved phenylalanine at the end of the CDR3 is missing. Trimming took off 6 bases at V and 7 bases at J, with 16 bases between the two ends. CDR1 SGHAT and CDR2 FQNNGV come from the germline V gene. The CDR3 sequence is 14 residues long. Sample: peripheral blood. J is TRBJ2-1 and V is TRBV11-2, with a possible D match to TRBD2 (6 bases). The receptor was isolated from a man aged 40-49 years with primary liver carcinoma and hepatitis B virus infection. The CDR3 DNA sequence: TGTGCCAGCAGTTCAGCGGGCCCCAGGAATGAGCAGTTCTTA. Translating gives CASSSAGPRNEQFL.